These 8 T cell receptor beta chains share one sample of origin, sequenced in a study of technical replicates of blood from several donors. Sequenced by immunoSEQ multiplex PCR; TCRdb stores in-frame clones only, minus some. The repertoire holds about 75,000 clones, with 91% as singletons. Sequencing input: T cells isolated from PBMCs. The receptors were gathered from a human donor in good health. Some clones in this sample may be carry-over from other donors' samples.

The rearrangement links TRBV5-6 to TRBJ2-3, with D possibly TRBD2 on 5 matching bases. This CDR3 is 14 amino acids long. Germline V lookup: CDR1 SGHDT, CDR2 YYEEEE. Trimming took off 1 base at V and 4 bases at J, with 10 bases between the two ends. Written as DNA, the CDR3 is TGTGCCAGCAGCTTGTCGTCCGGGGCAGATACGCAGTATTTT. The encoded protein is CASSLSSGADTQYF. The variable domain in full, completed from reference TRBV5-6 and TRBJ2-3, reads DAGVTQSPTHLIKTRGQQVTLRCSPKSGHDTVSWYQQALGQGPQFIFQYYEEEERQRGNFPDRFSGHQFPNYSSELNVNALLLGDSALYLCASSLSSGADTQYFGPGTRLTVL.

This chain joins TRBV29-1 and TRBJ2-1, with D possibly TRBD2 on 5 matching bases. CDR1 and CDR2 (germline): SQVTM, ANQGSEA. The V end lost 7 bases, the J end lost 2 bases, and 12 bases lay between the germline ends. The CDR3 contains 13 residues. The chain's CDR3 is CSAGGRTYNEQFF. DNA of the CDR3: TGCAGCGCCGGAGGTAGAACCTACAATGAGCAGTTCTTC.

The J gene is TRBJ2-1, the V gene TRBV29-1, with D maybe TRBD1 (6 bases). The CDR3 runs to 17 residues. V gave up 0 bases and J gave up 0 bases, with 15 bases separating them. Germline V gene sequence: CDR1 SQVTM, CDR2 ANQGSEA. DNA of the CDR3: TGCAGCGTTGAAGATCTGGGGGCAGCGAGCTCCTACAATGAGCAGTTCTTC. Its protein product is CSVEDLGAASSYNEQFF.

The chain joins TRBV10-2 to TRBJ1-4; TRBD1 aligns across 8 bases. Germline assignment: CDR1 WSHSY and CDR2 SAAADI. Trimming at V came to 4 bases and at J to 8 bases, leaving 6 bases not matched to a gene. The length of the CDR3 is 14 residues. The CDR3 nucleotides are TGCGCCAGCAGTGGCCGCAGGGGGCGCGAAAAACTGTTTTTT. Translated, it gives CASSGRRGREKLFF.

This rearrangement joins TRBV5-6 to TRBJ2-3; D is perhaps TRBD1 (6 bases). CDR1 is SGHDT and CDR2 is YYEEEE in the germline V gene. Trimming pared 1 base from V and 1 base from J, leaving 10 bases between. This CDR3 is built from 15 residues. CDR3 in DNA: TGTGCCAGCAGCTTGACAGGGCCTGGCACAGATACGCAGTATTTT. It yields the protein CASSLTGPGTDTQYF.

This clone came up a few times. The V call is TRBV2, the J call TRBJ1-1; no reliable D call. Germline lookup yields CDR1 SNHLY and CDR2 FYNNEI. This CDR3 has 13 amino acids. Trimming left V 3 bases short and J 3 bases short, with 8 bases between. Written as DNA, the CDR3 is TGTGCCAGCAGTGACACACGGGACACTGAAGCTTTCTTT. Translated: CASSDTRDTEAFF.

This clone was counted a few times. The CDR3 region has the DNA TGTGCCAGAAGCTTGTACAGTGCCTATAATTCACCCCTCCACTTT. Protein product: CARSLYSAYNSPLHF. The chain recombines TRBV5-3 with TRBJ1-6; D unresolved. TRBV5-3 is an ORF, and what it does is uncertain. V was cut by 1 base and J by 2 bases, with 7 bases left in between. The CDR3 consists of 15 residues.

This chain connects TRBV6-4 to TRBJ2-2, with D perhaps matching TRBD1 (6 bases). V dropped 6 bases and J dropped 1 base, with 12 bases sitting between them. CDR3 length: 15 residues. Per the germline V gene, CDR1 is MRHNA and CDR2 is SNTAGT. CDR3 nucleotide sequence: TGTGCCAGCAGCAAGGACAGATGGAACACCGGGGAGCTGTTTTTT. This gives the protein CASSKDRWNTGELFF.